This T cell receptor (beta chain) comes out of a study of blood T cell repertoires in COVID-19. Only a few counts were recorded for this clone. CDR1 LNHDA and CDR2 SQIVND come from the germline V gene (reference sequence). This CDR3 is built from 15 residues. Trimming cost V 2 bases and J 1 base, with 9 bases left between them. Method: immunoSEQ multiplex PCR; TCRdb's copy keeps in-frame clones and lacks some. This repertoire shows approximately 320,000 clones, 87% found once; its top ten account for approximately 9%. The V gene is TRBV19, the J gene TRBJ1-5, with D possibly TRBD1 on 5 matching bases. Sequences were obtained from PBMCs or T cells enriched from blood (not recorded which). The clonotype comes from a woman between 18 and 29 years old who had recovered from COVID-19. This CDR3 reads CASSILTASNQPQHF. CDR3 sequence (DNA): TGTGCCAGTAGTATATTGACAGCGAGCAATCAGCCCCAGCATTTT.